What follows are 27 T cell receptor beta chains derived from one specimen sequenced in a study of blood T cell repertoires in COVID-19. Generated by immunoSEQ multiplex PCR, the TCRdb table keeps only in-frame clones and is missing some. This sample yields about 110,000 clones, of which around 90% are seen a single time; 2.4% belongs to the top ten. Sequenced material: peripheral blood. The receptors originated from a human donor in a cohort sampled during active COVID-19.

A single count supports this clone. The chain has TRBV7-9 and TRBJ1-2; D gene ambiguous. V was trimmed by 1 base and J by 8 bases, leaving 8 bases between them. This CDR3 contains 12 residues. Germline CDR1 SEHNR, CDR2 FQNEAQ (reference sequence). The CDR3 is CASSLEERGYTF. DNA for the CDR3: TGTGCCAGCAGCTTAGAAGAGCGGGGCTACACCTTC.

The rearrangement links TRBV15 to TRBJ2-1, with D possibly being TRBD2 (6 bases). The V and J ends lost 0 bases and 4 bases respectively, with 13 bases between them. This CDR3 comprises 16 residues. From germline, CDR1 is LNHNV and CDR2 YYDKDF (reference sequence). In nucleotides, the CDR3 is TGTGCCACCAGCAGAGATGGCAGCGGAGGGTACAATGAGCAGTTCTTC. It specifies CATSRDGSGGYNEQFF.

J is TRBJ1-1 and V is TRBV3-1 (or the pseudogene TRBV3-2), with 8 positions matching TRBD1. J was trimmed by 3 bases and V by 6 bases; bases with no gene match: 6. CDR1 LGHDT and CDR2 YNNKEL come from the germline V gene (reference sequence). This CDR3 spans 14 amino acids. The CDR3 sequence is CASSSQGADTEAFF. The CDR3 DNA is TGTGCCAGCAGTTCCCAGGGGGCGGACACTGAAGCTTTCTTT.

The chain couples TRBV5-1 to TRBJ2-5; D perhaps matches TRBD1 (5 bases). The length of the CDR3 is 14 residues. V was trimmed by 4 bases and J by 2 bases, leaving 12 bases between them. Germline CDR1 reads SGHRS; CDR2 reads YFSETQ. CDR3 DNA: TGCGCCAGCAGCACCCCAGGGCCTCAAGAGACCCAGTACTTC. Protein product: CASSTPGPQETQYF.

This clone was detected a few times. This chain joins TRBV7-2 and TRBJ2-3; D is undetermined. The germline V and J ends were trimmed by 1 base and 2 bases, with 7 bases remaining between them. Germline CDR1 reads SGHTA; CDR2 reads FQGNSA. The CDR3 consists of 14 residues. CDR3 nucleotide sequence: TGTGCCAGCAGCTTAGTTTTCTCCACAGATACGCAGTATTTT. This translates into CASSLVFSTDTQYF.

This chain uses TRBV5-1 with TRBJ1-1, with 9 bases identical to TRBD1. The CDR3 is made up of 15 amino acids. The trim removed 2 bases at V and 7 bases at J, leaving 9 bases unmatched. CDR1 SGHRS and CDR2 YFSETQ come from the germline V gene. The DNA of the CDR3 is TGCGCCAGCAGCTTAGGGACAGGGAACATCCGTGAAGCTTTCTTT. It yields the protein CASSLGTGNIREAFF.

The chain couples TRBV3-1 (or the pseudogene TRBV3-2) to TRBJ2-3, with 8 bases fitting TRBD2. The CDR3 totals 17 residues. The trim removed 1 base at V and 4 bases at J, leaving 10 bases unmatched. Germline values: CDR1 LGHDT, CDR2 YNNKEL (reference sequence). The CDR3, as DNA: TGTGCCAGCAGCCAAGCGGGATCCAGCGGGAGATCAGATACGCAGTATTTT. This gives the protein CASSQAGSSGRSDTQYF.

This chain connects TRBV7-3 to TRBJ2-7, with D hard to call. V was shortened by 5 bases and J by 0 bases, with 11 bases between the two germline ends. The length of the CDR3 is 14 residues. Germline V gene data show CDR1 as SGHTA and CDR2 as FQGTGA. CDR3 sequence: CASSPMTGSYEQYF. As DNA, the CDR3 is TGTGCCAGCAGCCCTATGACGGGCTCCTACGAGCAGTACTTC.

The V and J genes are TRBV19 and TRBJ1-6, with D uncertain. CDR3 size: 13 residues. V was trimmed by 5 bases and J by 11 bases, leaving 13 bases between them. Per the germline V gene, CDR1 is LNHDA and CDR2 is SQIVND (reference sequence). CDR3 in amino acids: CASSPTTNPPLHF. The CDR3 DNA sequence: TGTGCCAGTAGTCCCACCACAAACCCACCCCTCCACTTT.

The chain joins TRBV18 to TRBJ2-1, with a tentative D call TRBD2 (6 bases). V gave up 4 bases and J gave up 0 bases, with 13 bases separating them. The germline gives CDR1 KGHSH, CDR2 LQKENI. This CDR3 has 16 amino acids. The CDR3 loop reads CASSLLATSSYNEQFF. The CDR3 DNA follows: TGTGCCAGCTCACTGCTAGCGACTAGCTCCTACAATGAGCAGTTCTTC.

This chain connects TRBV2 to TRBJ2-6, with 8 bases identical to TRBD1. Per germline, CDR1 SNHLY and CDR2 FYNNEI. Trimming cost V 6 bases and J 0 bases; bases outside gene matches: 7. The CDR3 length is 17 residues. The CDR3 is CASRGPGGRSGANVLTF. The CDR3 DNA is TGTGCCAGCAGGGGACCAGGGGGCCGCTCTGGGGCCAACGTCCTGACTTTC.

The chain combines TRBV3-1 (or the pseudogene TRBV3-2) with TRBJ2-7; a possible D gene is TRBD2 (6 bases). This CDR3 is 13 amino acids long. The V and J ends lost 8 bases and 1 base respectively, with 12 bases between them. CDR1 is LGHDT and CDR2 is YNNKEL in the germline V gene (reference sequence). CDR3 bases: TGTGCCAGCCGAGGACGGGAGTCCTACGAGCAGTACTTC. Protein: CASRGRESYEQYF.

J is TRBJ2-4 and V is TRBV7-2; TRBD2 aligns across 7 bases. Germline V CDR1 and CDR2: SGHTA, FQGNSA. Trimming removed 5 bases from V and 9 bases from J; junction bases left unmatched: 19. There are 17 residues in the CDR3. This CDR3 is CASSPKSPGTNLFIQYF. In nucleotides, the CDR3 is TGTGCCAGCAGCCCTAAGTCCCCGGGGACTAATTTATTCATTCAGTACTTC.

The V gene is TRBV7-9, the J gene TRBJ2-7; 7 nucleotides agree with TRBD1. The junction had 7 bases not matched to a gene; V was cut back by 0 bases and J by 5 bases. The germline V gene encodes CDR1 SEHNR and CDR2 FQNEAQ (reference sequence). The CDR3 covers 15 residues. Here the CDR3 reads CASSLAGTEGNEQYF. The DNA for the CDR3 is TGTGCCAGCAGCTTAGCCGGGACAGAAGGGAACGAGCAGTACTTC.

The chain uses TRBV5-1 and TRBJ1-2; the match to TRBD1 covers 7 bases. Germline V lookup: CDR1 SGHRS, CDR2 YFSETQ. The CDR3 runs 18 residues. V shed 0 bases and J 0 bases; nucleotides not matched to a gene: 11. The CDR3 here is CASSLGSEQGGANYGYTF. The CDR3 coding sequence is TGCGCCAGCAGCTTGGGGAGTGAGCAGGGGGGAGCTAACTATGGCTACACCTTC.

This rearrangement joins TRBV2 to TRBJ1-5; the match to TRBD1 covers 7 bases. Germline V gene lookup returns CDR1 SNHLY and CDR2 FYNNEI. This CDR3 comprises 13 residues. With V trimmed by 9 bases and J by 6 bases, 8 bases remained unmatched. CDR3 amino acids: CASRQGFIQPQHF. The CDR3 nucleotides read TGTGCCAGTAGACAGGGATTCATTCAGCCCCAGCATTTT.

V usage is TRBV2 and J usage is TRBJ1-1; 10 nucleotides line up with TRBD1. There are 15 residues in the CDR3. The germline gives CDR1 SNHLY, CDR2 FYNNEI. J was trimmed by 2 bases and V by 2 bases; bases with no gene match: 2. As DNA, the CDR3 is TGTGCCAGCAGTGAAAGACAGGGGGCTAACACTGAAGCTTTCTTT. As protein: CASSERQGANTEAFF.

The chain uses TRBV6-5 and TRBJ1-2, with a possible D match to TRBD1 (5 bases). There are 14 residues in the CDR3. Trimming pared 5 bases from V and 2 bases from J, leaving 12 bases between. From germline, CDR1 is MNHEY and CDR2 SVGAGI. The CDR3 nucleotides are TGTGCCAGCAGTCCGCAGGGTAGGAACTATGGCTACACCTTC. The encoded protein is CASSPQGRNYGYTF.

The gene calls are TRBV9 and TRBJ2-1; 10 bases align to TRBD2. Germline CDR1 and CDR2: SGDLS and YYNGEE. V trimming: 0 bases; J trimming: 6 bases; junction bases outside the gene matches: 3. There are 15 residues in the CDR3. As DNA, the CDR3 is TGTGCCAGCAGCGTAGTGTCTAGCGGGGGCAATGAGCAGTTCTTC. The encoded protein is CASSVVSSGGNEQFF. Supplemented by reference TRBV9 and TRBJ2-1, the full variable domain reads DSGVTQTPKHLITATGQRVTLRCSPRSGDLSVYWYQQSLDQGLQFLIQYYNGEERAKGNILERFSAQQFPDLHSELNLSSLELGDSALYFCASSVVSSGGNEQFFGPGTRLTVL.

V usage is TRBV6-5 and J usage is TRBJ2-1, with D possibly being TRBD2 (7 bases). V was shortened by 7 bases and J by 3 bases, with 16 bases between the two germline ends. CDR3 length: 15 residues. From germline, CDR1 is MNHEY and CDR2 SVGAGI. The CDR3, as DNA: TGTGCCAGCATAGCGGGCGGGGGCCGCTACAATGAGCAGTTCTTC. Amino acid sequence: CASIAGGGRYNEQFF.

This chain links TRBV6-2 or TRBV6-3 with TRBJ1-5; perhaps TRBD1 as D (6 bases). V was pared by 4 bases and J by 2 bases, with 9 bases between. The CDR3 is 14 amino acids. Germline V gene sequence: CDR1 MNHEY, CDR2 SVGEGT. CDR3 amino acids: CASSWPGGNQPQHF. In DNA, the CDR3 is TGTGCCAGCAGTTGGCCAGGGGGCAATCAGCCCCAGCATTTT.

The chain combines TRBV29-1 with TRBJ2-7; 9 nucleotides agree with TRBD2. Trimming cost V 2 bases and J 2 bases; bases outside gene matches: 10. The CDR3 is 16 residues long. The germline CDR1 and CDR2 sequences are SQVTM and ANQGSEA. Here the CDR3 reads CSVESEVGLAPYEQYF. In nucleotides, the CDR3 is TGCAGCGTTGAATCAGAGGTCGGACTAGCGCCCTACGAGCAGTACTTC.

V gene TRBV19 combines with J gene TRBJ1-2; D unresolved. V shed 2 bases and J shed 5 bases, with 9 bases lying between them. Germline V lookup: CDR1 LNHDA, CDR2 SQIVND (reference sequence). The CDR3 is 13 residues long. The CDR3 region is CASSIRERYGYTF. The CDR3, as DNA: TGTGCCAGTAGTATAAGAGAACGGTATGGCTACACCTTC.

The chain links TRBV5-8 to TRBJ1-1, with a tentative D call TRBD1 (5 bases). Germline-derived CDR1 and CDR2 are SGHTS and YDEGEE. The CDR3 extends over 12 amino acids. V was trimmed by 2 bases and J by 11 bases, leaving 13 bases between them. DNA for the CDR3: TGTGCCAGCAGCTTTGCTGGGACTCCGGCTTTCTTT. Translating gives CASSFAGTPAFF.

The chain joins TRBV6-1 to TRBJ1-2; D is ambiguous. With 3 bases removed from V and 8 bases from J, the gap between germline ends came to 16 bases. The CDR3 runs to 14 residues. Germline V gene lookup returns CDR1 MNHNS and CDR2 SASEGT. CDR3 region: CASSDHPGSYGYTF. The CDR3 bases are TGTGCCAGCAGTGATCATCCAGGAAGCTACGGCTACACCTTC.

The chain links TRBV27 to TRBJ2-7, with no clear D. The germline V gene has CDR1 MNHEY and CDR2 SMNVEV (reference sequence). Trimming removed 0 bases at V and 4 bases at J, with 10 bases between. The CDR3 extends over 14 amino acids. The CDR3, as DNA: TGTGCCAGCAGTTTATCGATAAATCGGTACGAGCAGTACTTC. It codes for CASSLSINRYEQYF.

The J gene is TRBJ1-1, the V gene TRBV28, with 7 bases fitting TRBD1. Germline assignment: CDR1 MDHEN and CDR2 SYDVKM. The CDR3 is 15 residues long. The ends lost 8 bases at V and 0 bases at J; junction bases unmatched: 9. Here the CDR3 DNA reads TGTGCCAGCTACGAGGAGACAGGGCTGAACACTGAAGCTTTCTTT. Its protein product is CASYEETGLNTEAFF.